The sequence of this TCR beta chain was determined in a study of blood T cell repertoires in COVID-19. For the study at large: The United States, Italy and Spain were the sources of the acute and convalescent COVID-19 samples. The cDNA or gDNA used as material had been derived from T cells, B-cell-depleted T cells, or PBMCs.

CDR1 is ENHRY, CDR2 SYGVKD, per germline. The CDR3 has 15 residues. The J segment lost 9 bases and the V segment lost 4 bases, leaving 10 bases of the junction unmatched. Original analysis: Quantification of nucleated cells was approximated via reference gene primer amplification. Produced via immunoSEQ multiplex PCR; TCRdb's table is partial and in-frame only. Clonal size and the V and J genes are those of that table, whereas D and trimming came from the DNA. The table records roughly 210,000 clones, about 85% of them present only once. This rearrangement joins TRBV10-3 to TRBJ2-1; 9 nucleotides match TRBD2. This receptor was obtained from a man between 65 and 85 years old with acute or convalescent COVID-19. Sequencing was carried out using peripheral blood. The CDR3 DNA reads as TGTGCCATCAGTGGTGGTAGCGGGAGTGTGGGTGAGCAGTTCTTC. Its protein is CAISGGSGSVGEQFF.